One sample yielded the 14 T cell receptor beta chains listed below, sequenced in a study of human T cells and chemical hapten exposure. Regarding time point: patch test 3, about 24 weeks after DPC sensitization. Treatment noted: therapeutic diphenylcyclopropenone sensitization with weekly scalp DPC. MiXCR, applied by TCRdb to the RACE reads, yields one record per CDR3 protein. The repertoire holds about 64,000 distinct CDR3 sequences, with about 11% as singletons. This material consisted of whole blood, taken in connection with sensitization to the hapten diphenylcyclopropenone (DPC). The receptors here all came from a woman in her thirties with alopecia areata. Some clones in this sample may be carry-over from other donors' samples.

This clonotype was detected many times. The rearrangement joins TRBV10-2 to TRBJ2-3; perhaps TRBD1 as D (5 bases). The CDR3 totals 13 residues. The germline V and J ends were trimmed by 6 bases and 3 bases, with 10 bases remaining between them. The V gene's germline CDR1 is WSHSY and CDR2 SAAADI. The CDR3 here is CASRQTATDTQYF. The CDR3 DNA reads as TGCGCCAGCAGGCAGACAGCTACAGATACGCAGTATTTT.

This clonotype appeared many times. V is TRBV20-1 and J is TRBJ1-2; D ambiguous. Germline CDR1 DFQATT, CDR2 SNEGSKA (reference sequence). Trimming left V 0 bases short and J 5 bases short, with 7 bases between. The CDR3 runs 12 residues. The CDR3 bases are TGCAGTGCTAGAGAACAGCTTTATGGCTACACCTTC. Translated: CSAREQLYGYTF.

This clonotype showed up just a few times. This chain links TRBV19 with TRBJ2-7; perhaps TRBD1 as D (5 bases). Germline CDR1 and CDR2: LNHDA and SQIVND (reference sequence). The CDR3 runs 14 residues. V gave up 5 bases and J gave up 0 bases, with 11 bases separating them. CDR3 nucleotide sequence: TGTGCCAGTAGTTCACAGGTTAGCTCCTACGAGCAGTACTTC. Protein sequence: CASSSQVSSYEQYF.

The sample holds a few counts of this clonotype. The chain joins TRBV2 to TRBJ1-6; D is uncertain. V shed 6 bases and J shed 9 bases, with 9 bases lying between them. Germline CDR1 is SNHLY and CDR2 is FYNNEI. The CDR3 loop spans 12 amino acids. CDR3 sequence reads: CASRSTLSPLHF. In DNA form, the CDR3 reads TGTGCCAGCAGATCGACGCTTTCACCCCTCCACTTT.

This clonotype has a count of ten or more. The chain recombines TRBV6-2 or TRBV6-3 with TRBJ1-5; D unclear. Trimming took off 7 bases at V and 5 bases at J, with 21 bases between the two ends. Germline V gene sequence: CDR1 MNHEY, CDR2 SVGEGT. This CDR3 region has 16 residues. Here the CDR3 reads CASTSRYDRGDQPQHF. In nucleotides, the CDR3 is TGTGCCAGCACTTCCAGATATGACCGTGGCGATCAGCCCCAGCATTTT.

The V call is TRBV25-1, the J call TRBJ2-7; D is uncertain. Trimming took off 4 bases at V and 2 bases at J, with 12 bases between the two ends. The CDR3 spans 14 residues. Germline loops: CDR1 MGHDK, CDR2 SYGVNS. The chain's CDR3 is CASSGSSGTYEQYF. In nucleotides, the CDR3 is TGTGCCAGCAGTGGTTCATCAGGAACCTACGAGCAGTACTTC.

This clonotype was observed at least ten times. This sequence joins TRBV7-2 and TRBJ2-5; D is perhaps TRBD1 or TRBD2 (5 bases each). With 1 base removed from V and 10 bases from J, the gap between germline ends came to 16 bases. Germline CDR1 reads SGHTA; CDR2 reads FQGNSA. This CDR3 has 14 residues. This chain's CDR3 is CASSLGRAAGGQYF. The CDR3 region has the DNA TGTGCCAGCAGCTTAGGCAGGGCCGCTGGGGGCCAGTACTTC. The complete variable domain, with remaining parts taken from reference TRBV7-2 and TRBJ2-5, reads GAGVSQSPSNKVTEKGKDVELRCDPISGHTALYWYRQSLGQGLEFLIYFQGNSAPDKSGLPSDRFSAERTGGSVSTLTIQRTQQEDSAVYLCASSLGRAAGGQYFGPGTRLLVL.

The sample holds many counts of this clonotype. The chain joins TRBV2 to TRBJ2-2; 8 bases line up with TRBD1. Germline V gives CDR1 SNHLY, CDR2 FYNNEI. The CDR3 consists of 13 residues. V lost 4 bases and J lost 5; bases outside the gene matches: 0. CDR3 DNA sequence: TGTGCCAGCAGTGGACAGGGGACCGGGGAGCTGTTTTTT. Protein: CASSGQGTGELFF.

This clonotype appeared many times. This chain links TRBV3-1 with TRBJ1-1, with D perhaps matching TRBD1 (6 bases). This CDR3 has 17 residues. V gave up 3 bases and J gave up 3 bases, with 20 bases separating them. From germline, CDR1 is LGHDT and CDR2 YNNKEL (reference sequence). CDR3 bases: TGTGCCAGCAGCCATCTCCCTAGGGGGACCAAGGACACTGAAGCTTTCTTT. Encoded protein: CASSHLPRGTKDTEAFF.

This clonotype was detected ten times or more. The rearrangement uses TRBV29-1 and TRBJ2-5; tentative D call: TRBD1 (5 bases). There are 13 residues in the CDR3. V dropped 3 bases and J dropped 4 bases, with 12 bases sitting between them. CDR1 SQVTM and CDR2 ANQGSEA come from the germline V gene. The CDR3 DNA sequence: TGCAGCGTTGATATAGGGGCCGGAGAGACCCAGTACTTC. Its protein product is CSVDIGAGETQYF.

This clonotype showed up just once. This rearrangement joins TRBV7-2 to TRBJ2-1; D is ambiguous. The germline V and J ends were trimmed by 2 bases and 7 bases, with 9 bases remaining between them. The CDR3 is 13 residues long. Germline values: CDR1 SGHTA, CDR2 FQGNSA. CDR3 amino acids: CASSLPTLNEQFF. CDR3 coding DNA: TGTGCCAGCAGCTTACCCACGCTAAATGAGCAGTTCTTC. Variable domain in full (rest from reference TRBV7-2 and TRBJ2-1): GAGVSQSPSNKVTEKGKDVELRCDPISGHTALYWYRQSLGQGLEFLIYFQGNSAPDKSGLPSDRFSAERTGGSVSTLTIQRTQQEDSAVYLCASSLPTLNEQFFGPGTRLTVL.

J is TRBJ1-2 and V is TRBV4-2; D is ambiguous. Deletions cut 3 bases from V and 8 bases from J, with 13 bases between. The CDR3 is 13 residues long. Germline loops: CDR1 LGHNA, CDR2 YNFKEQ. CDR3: CASSQGVRSGYTF. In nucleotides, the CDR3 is TGTGCCAGCAGCCAGGGAGTACGGAGCGGCTACACCTTC.

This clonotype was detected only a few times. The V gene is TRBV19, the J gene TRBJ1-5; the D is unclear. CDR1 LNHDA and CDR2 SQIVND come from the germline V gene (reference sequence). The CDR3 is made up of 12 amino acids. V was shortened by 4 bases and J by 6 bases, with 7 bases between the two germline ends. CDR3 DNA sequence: TGTGCCAGTAGTAACAACGGTCAGCCCCAGCATTTT. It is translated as CASSNNGQPQHF.

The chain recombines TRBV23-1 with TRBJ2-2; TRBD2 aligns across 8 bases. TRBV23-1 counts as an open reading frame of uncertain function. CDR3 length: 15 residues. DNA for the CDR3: TGCGTCGGCGGGCGGACTAGCTTGAACACCGGGGAGCTGTTTTTT. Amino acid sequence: CVGGRTSLNTGELFF.